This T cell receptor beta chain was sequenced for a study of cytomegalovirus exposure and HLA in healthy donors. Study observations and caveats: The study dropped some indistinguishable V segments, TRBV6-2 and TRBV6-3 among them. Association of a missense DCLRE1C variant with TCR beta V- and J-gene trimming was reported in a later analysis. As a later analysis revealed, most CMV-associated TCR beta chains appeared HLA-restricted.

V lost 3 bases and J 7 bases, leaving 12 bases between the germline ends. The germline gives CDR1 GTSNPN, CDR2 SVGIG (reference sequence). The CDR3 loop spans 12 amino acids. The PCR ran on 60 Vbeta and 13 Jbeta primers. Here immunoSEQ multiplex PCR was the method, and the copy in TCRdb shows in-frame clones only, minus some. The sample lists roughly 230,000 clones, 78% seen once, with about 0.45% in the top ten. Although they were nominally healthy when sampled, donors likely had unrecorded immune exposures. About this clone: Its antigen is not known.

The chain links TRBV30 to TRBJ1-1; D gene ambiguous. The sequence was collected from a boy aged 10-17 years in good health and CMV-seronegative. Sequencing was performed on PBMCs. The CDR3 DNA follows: TGTGCCTGGAGGAGGAGCAGATGTGAAGCTTTCTTT. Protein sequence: CAWRRSRCEAFF.